One and the same sample provided the 14 T cell receptor beta chains below, sequenced in a study of OX40 agonist ivuxolimab in advanced cancers. Library construction relied on the immunoSEQ multiplex PCR assay. TCRdb provides this immuneACCESS table in a form limited to in-frame rearrangements. Some clones are lacking; in checked studies, under half of them reflect an unresolved V gene, and why the rest are absent is not known. For this sample the table gives about 58,000 clones, of which roughly 86% were detected only once. Together, the top ten hold roughly 1% of the sample. This specimen consisted of CD4+ or CD8+ T cells sorted from blood, obtained in a trial of the OX40 agonist ivuxolimab. These TCRs come from an adult with an advanced solid tumor such as melanoma, head and neck, liver or kidney cancer.

The rearrangement uses TRBV19 and TRBJ1-5; no firm D call. CDR1 LNHDA and CDR2 SQIVND come from the germline V gene (reference sequence). V was trimmed by 5 bases and J by 4 bases, leaving 12 bases between them. The CDR3 has 14 residues. CDR3 loop: CASSPTGSNQPQHF. The CDR3 DNA reads TGTGCCAGTAGTCCCACGGGGTCAAATCAGCCCCAGCATTTT. Looking up the rest from reference TRBV19 and TRBJ1-5 gives the full variable domain: DGGITQSPKYLFRKEGQNVTLSCEQNLNHDAMYWYRQDPGQGLRLIYYSQIVNDFQKGDIAEGYSVSREKKESFPLTVTSAQKNPTAFYLCASSPTGSNQPQHFGDGTRLSIL.

Here the CDR3 reads CASSLGGFDTQYF. The CDR3 DNA sequence: TGTGCCAGCAGCTTAGGGGGATTCGATACGCAGTATTTT. The rearrangement uses TRBV7-9 and TRBJ2-3; D remains unclear. Trimming took off 1 base at V and 6 bases at J, with 8 bases between the two ends. Germline values: CDR1 SEHNR, CDR2 FQNEAQ (reference sequence). The length of the CDR3 is 13 residues.

The genes are TRBV7-9 and TRBJ1-2; unclear D gene. Trimming took 8 bases from V and 2 from J, leaving 6 bases between them. This CDR3 contains 11 residues. From germline, CDR1 is SEHNR and CDR2 FQNEAQ (reference sequence). This CDR3 reads CASQQNYGYTF. The CDR3 nucleotides read TGTGCCAGCCAACAAAACTATGGCTACACCTTC.

V is TRBV6-4 and J is TRBJ1-4; the D gene is possibly TRBD1 (6 bases). Deletions cut 4 bases from V and 6 bases from J, with 15 bases between. This CDR3 comprises 15 residues. Germline V CDR1 and CDR2: MRHNA, SNTAGT. The CDR3 DNA is TGTGCCAGCAGTGGAAACAGGGCCCCAGATGAAAAACTGTTTTTT. Translation gives CASSGNRAPDEKLFF.

V gene TRBV18 combines with J gene TRBJ1-1; weak D call: TRBD1 (6 bases). CDR3 length equals 15 residues. Trimming pared 6 bases from V and 0 bases from J, leaving 14 bases between. Germline V gene data show CDR1 as KGHSH and CDR2 as LQKENI. The CDR3 region has the DNA TGTGCCAGCTCTCACCGGGACACCCTGAACACTGAAGCTTTCTTT. As protein: CASSHRDTLNTEAFF. The full variable domain, with the rest looked up from reference TRBV18 and TRBJ1-1, is NAGVMQNPRHLVRRRGQEARLRCSPMKGHSHVYWYRQLPEEGLKFMVYLQKENIIDESGMPKERFSAEFPKEGPSILRIQQVVRGDSAAYFCASSHRDTLNTEAFFGQGTRLTVV.

The rearrangement joins TRBV5-8 to TRBJ2-1, with a weak D call TRBD1 (5 bases). The CDR3 loop spans 14 amino acids. V lost 0 bases to trimming and J lost 5 bases, with 9 bases between them. The germline gives CDR1 SGHTS, CDR2 YDEGEE. The CDR3 sequence: CASSLGQLHNEQFF. CDR3 DNA sequence: TGTGCCAGCAGCTTGGGACAGCTTCACAATGAGCAGTTCTTC.

V is TRBV12-5 and J is TRBJ1-1, with no clear D. Germline assignment: CDR1 LGHNT and CDR2 FRNRAP. V dropped 5 bases and J dropped 4 bases, with 8 bases sitting between them. This CDR3 comprises 12 residues. CDR3 protein: CASGTGGTEAFF. Here the CDR3 DNA reads TGTGCTAGTGGTACTGGAGGCACTGAAGCTTTCTTT.

The genes are TRBV4-1 and TRBJ1-4, with D unresolved. This CDR3 spans 14 amino acids. Germline V CDR1 and CDR2: MGHRA, YSYEKL. V dropped 4 bases and J dropped 2 bases, with 8 bases sitting between them. The CDR3 coding sequence is TGCGCCAGCAGCCCTGGGTCCACTAATGAAAAACTGTTTTTT. It is translated as CASSPGSTNEKLFF.

This clone has only a few counts. The gene calls are TRBV30 and TRBJ1-1, with D perhaps TRBD1 (6 bases). Germline CDR1 is GTSNPN and CDR2 is SVGIG (reference sequence). This CDR3 is built from 12 residues. The V end was cut by 8 bases, the J end by 4 bases, with 14 bases between. Written as DNA, the CDR3 is TGTGCCGGAAACAGGGAAGGCACTGAAGCTTTCTTT. Translation gives CAGNREGTEAFF.

The chain uses TRBV6-6 and TRBJ2-7; D is perhaps TRBD2 (5 bases). The CDR3 length is 14 residues. Germline CDR1 MNHNY, CDR2 SVGAGI (reference sequence). Trimming shortened V by 4 bases and J by 1 base, and 11 bases separated the two germline ends. CDR3 in amino acids: CASSSDPGSYEQYF. The CDR3 DNA sequence: TGTGCCAGCAGTTCCGACCCGGGATCCTACGAGCAGTACTTC.

The chain carries TRBV5-1 and TRBJ1-2, with a tentative D call TRBD1 (5 bases). Germline V gene lookup returns CDR1 SGHRS and CDR2 YFSETQ. The CDR3 totals 13 residues. The V end was cut by 0 bases, the J end by 3 bases, with 6 bases between. CDR3 in amino acids: CASSLAGDYGYTF. The CDR3 DNA reads TGCGCCAGCAGCTTGGCGGGGGACTATGGCTACACCTTC.

This clone was found a few times. The CDR3 protein is CASRRGTNEKLFF. DNA of the CDR3: TGTGCCAGCCGGAGGGGTACTAATGAAAAACTGTTTTTT. The chain couples TRBV2 to TRBJ1-4; possible D gene TRBD1, 5 bases. The ends were cut back, 8 bases at V and 2 bases at J, with 9 bases in the middle. CDR1 is SNHLY and CDR2 is FYNNEI in the germline V gene. The CDR3 runs to 13 residues.

The V and J genes are TRBV4-1 and TRBJ1-2; 9 bases are shared with TRBD1. The CDR3 totals 13 residues. Germline values: CDR1 MGHRA, CDR2 YSYEKL. V lost 1 base to trimming and J lost 6 bases; unmatched junction nucleotides: 0. The CDR3 DNA follows: TGCGCCAGCAGCCAAGGGGACAGGGATGGCTACACCTTC. This sequence encodes CASSQGDRDGYTF.

The J gene is TRBJ1-1, the V gene TRBV5-1; TRBD1 might be the D (6 bases). Trimming removed 3 bases at V and 8 bases at J, with 11 bases between. This CDR3 comprises 12 residues. Germline loops: CDR1 SGHRS, CDR2 YFSETQ. DNA of the CDR3: TGCGCCAGCAGCTCCCCCGACAGGGAAGCTTTCTTT. Its translation is CASSSPDREAFF.